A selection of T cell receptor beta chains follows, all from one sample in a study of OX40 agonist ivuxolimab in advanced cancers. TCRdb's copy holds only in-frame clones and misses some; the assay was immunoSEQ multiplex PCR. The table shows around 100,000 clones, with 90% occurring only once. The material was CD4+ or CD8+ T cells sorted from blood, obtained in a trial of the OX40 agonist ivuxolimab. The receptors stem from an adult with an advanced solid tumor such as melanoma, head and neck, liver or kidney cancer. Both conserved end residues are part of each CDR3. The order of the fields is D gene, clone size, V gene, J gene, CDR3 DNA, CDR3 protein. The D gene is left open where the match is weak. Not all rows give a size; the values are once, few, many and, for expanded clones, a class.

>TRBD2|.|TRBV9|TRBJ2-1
TGTGCCAGCAGATCGGGAGGGAACTACAATGAGCAGTTCTTC
CASRSGGNYNEQFF
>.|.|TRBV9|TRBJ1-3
TGTGCCAGCAGCGTCGAGGGAGGGCGAAACACCATATATTTT
CASSVEGGRNTIYF
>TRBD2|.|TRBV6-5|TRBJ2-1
TGTGCCAGCAGTCTAGCGGGAGGCTACAATGAGCAGTTCTTC
CASSLAGGYNEQFF
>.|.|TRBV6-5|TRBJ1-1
TGTGCCAGCAGTCGATACACTGAAGCTTTCTTT
CASSRYTEAFF
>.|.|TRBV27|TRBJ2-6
TGTGCCAGCAGTTTACCCGCGGGATCTGGGGCCAACGTCCTGACTTTC
CASSLPAGSGANVLTF
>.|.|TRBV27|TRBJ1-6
TGTGCCAGCAGTTTATCGATCAGGGGAGCCTATAATTCACCCCTCCACTTT
CASSLSIRGAYNSPLHF
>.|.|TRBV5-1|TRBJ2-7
TGCGCCAGCAGCTACGGACAGCAAAGGAACGAGCAGTACTTC
CASSYGQQRNEQYF
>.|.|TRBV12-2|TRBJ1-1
TGTGCAAGTCGCCTTGGACAGGGTGGCACTGAAGCTTTCTTT
CASRLGQGGTEAFF
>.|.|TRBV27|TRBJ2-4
TGTGCCAGCAGTTTAAGGGGCCCACAGGAAACTTTAGCCAAAAACATTCAGTACTTC
CASSLRGPQETLAKNIQYF
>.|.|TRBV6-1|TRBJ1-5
TGTGCCACCGAATCGGGGGGAGGGGGCAATCAGCCCCAGCATTTT
CATESGGGGNQPQHF
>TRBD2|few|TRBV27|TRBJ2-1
TGTGCCAGCCAGACTAGCGTAGACAATGAGCAGTTCTTC
CASQTSVDNEQFF
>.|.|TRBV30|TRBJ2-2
TGTGCCTGGAGATTACAGGGTGTGCTGTTTTTT
CAWRLQGVLFF
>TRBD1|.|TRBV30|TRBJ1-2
TGTGCCTGGAGTGTACCAGGGGGGGCAACCTATGGCTACACCTTC
CAWSVPGGATYGYTF
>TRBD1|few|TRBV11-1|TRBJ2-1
TGTGCCAGCAGCTCAAGAGACAGGGCGAAGAATGAGCAGTTCTTC
CASSSRDRAKNEQFF
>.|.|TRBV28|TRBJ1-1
TGTGCCAGCAGTTTAATTCGGGGGCTAGCTTTCTTT
CASSLIRGLAFF
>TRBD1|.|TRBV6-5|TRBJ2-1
TGTGCCAGCACCGGAAGGACAGGGGGCCACAATGAGCAGTTCTTC
CASTGRTGGHNEQFF